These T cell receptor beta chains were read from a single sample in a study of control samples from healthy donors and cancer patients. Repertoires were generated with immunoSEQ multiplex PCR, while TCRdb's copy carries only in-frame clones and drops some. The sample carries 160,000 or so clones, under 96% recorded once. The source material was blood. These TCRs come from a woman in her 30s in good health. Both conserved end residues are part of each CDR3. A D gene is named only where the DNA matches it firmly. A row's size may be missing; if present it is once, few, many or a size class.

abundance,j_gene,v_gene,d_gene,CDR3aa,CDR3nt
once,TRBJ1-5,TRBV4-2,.,CASSQDRISNQPQHF,TGTGCCAGCAGCCAAGATCGTATTAGCAATCAGCCCCAGCATTTT
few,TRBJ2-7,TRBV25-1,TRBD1,CASSDRGHPVGEQYF,TGTGCCAGCAGTGACAGGGGGCACCCAGTCGGCGAGCAGTACTTC
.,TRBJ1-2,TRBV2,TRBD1,CASSGRTGIYGYTF,TGTGCCAGCAGTGGACGGACAGGGATCTATGGCTACACCTTC
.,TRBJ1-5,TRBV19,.,CASSIVNSNQPQHF,TGTGCCAGTAGTATAGTTAATAGCAATCAGCCCCAGCATTTT
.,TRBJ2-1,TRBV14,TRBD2,CASSQDWAGGPGEQFF,TGTGCCAGCAGCCAAGATTGGGCGGGAGGGCCTGGTGAGCAGTTCTTC
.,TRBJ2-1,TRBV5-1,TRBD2,CASSFLAGGNNEQFF,TGCGCCAGCAGCTTCCTAGCGGGAGGAAACAATGAGCAGTTCTTC
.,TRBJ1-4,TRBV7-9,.,CASSITPVIATNEKLFF,TGTGCCAGCAGCATTACCCCCGTCATAGCGACTAATGAAAAACTGTTTTTT
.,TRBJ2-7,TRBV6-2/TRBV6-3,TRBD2,CASRPSGSYEQYF,TGTGCCAGCAGGCCTAGCGGGAGCTACGAGCAGTACTTC
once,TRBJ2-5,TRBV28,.,CASTTPGVQETQYF,TGTGCCAGCACCACCCCGGGGGTCCAAGAGACCCAGTACTTC
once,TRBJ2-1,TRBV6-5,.,CASSYGGGSYNEQFF,TGTGCCAGCAGTTACGGAGGGGGCTCCTACAATGAGCAGTTCTTC
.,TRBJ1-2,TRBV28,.,CASSLAQGRNYGYTF,TGTGCCAGCAGTTTAGCCCAGGGCCGCAACTATGGCTACACCTTC
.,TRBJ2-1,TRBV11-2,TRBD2,CASSSRRGGRPPYNERFF,TGCGCCAGCAGCTCCAGGCGCGGCGGGAGGCCCCCCTACAATGAGCGGTTCTTC
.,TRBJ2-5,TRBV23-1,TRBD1,CASALSPLGQGYQETQYF,TGCGCCAGTGCCTTATCCCCGTTGGGACAGGGGTACCAAGAGACCCAGTACTTC
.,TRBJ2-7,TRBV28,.,CASSSTNYEQYF,TGTGCCAGCAGTTCGACAAATTACGAGCAGTACTTC
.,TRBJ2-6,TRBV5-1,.,CASSPSSGANVLTF,TGCGCCAGCAGCCCGAGCTCTGGGGCCAACGTCCTGACTTTC
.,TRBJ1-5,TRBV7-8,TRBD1,CASSWTGDQPQHF,TGTGCCAGCAGCTGGACAGGGGATCAGCCCCAGCATTTT
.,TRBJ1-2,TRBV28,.,CASSITVGAEGYTF,TGTGCCAGCAGTATTACGGTGGGGGCAGAAGGCTACACCTTC
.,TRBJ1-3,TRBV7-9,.,CASRGVGNTIYF,TGTGCCAGCAGGGGTGTCGGAAACACCATATATTTT
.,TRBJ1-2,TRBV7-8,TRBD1,CASSLHWTGSNYGYTF,TGTGCCAGCAGCCTTCACTGGACAGGGTCCAACTATGGCTACACCTTC
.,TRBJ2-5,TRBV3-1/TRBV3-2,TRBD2,CASSQGLAGGETQYF,TGTGCCAGCAGCCAAGGACTAGCGGGGGGCGAGACCCAGTACTTC
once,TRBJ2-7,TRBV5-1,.,CASRPDGLSSYEQYF,TGCGCCAGCAGACCCGACGGCCTCAGCTCCTACGAGCAGTACTTC
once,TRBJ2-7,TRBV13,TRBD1,CASSQTGGEQYF,TGTGCCAGCAGCCAGACAGGGGGTGAGCAGTACTTC
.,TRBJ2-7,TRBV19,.,CASSTRAGINEQYF,TGTGCCAGTAGTACCCGCGCAGGGATCAACGAGCAGTACTTC
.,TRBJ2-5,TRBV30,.,CAWSVLTRETQYF,TGTGCCTGGAGTGTACTTACCAGGGAGACCCAGTACTTC